One and the same sample provided the 20 T cell receptor beta chains below, sequenced in a study of cytomegalovirus exposure and HLA in healthy donors (TCRdb year 2017). The protocol used for the library was the immunoSEQ multiplex PCR assay. Held by TCRdb, this immuneACCESS table contains in-frame sequences only and omits some clones. Under half of the omission traces to an unresolved V gene where checked; the cause of the rest is unknown. The sample table shows 150,000 to 200,000 clones, and less than 85% are seen once. Of the sample, approximately 15% falls within the top ten clones. The sample comprised PBMCs. All receptors derive from a young man in good health and CMV-seropositive.

This clone showed up just once. V and J are TRBV28 and TRBJ2-5, with 10 bases fitting TRBD2. This CDR3 is built from 15 residues. Germline V gene lookup returns CDR1 MDHEN and CDR2 SYDVKM. Trimming cost V 5 bases and J 2 bases; bases outside gene matches: 5. The CDR3 loop is CASSVSGGRQETQYF. The CDR3 bases are TGTGCCAGCAGTGTTAGCGGGGGGCGTCAAGAGACCCAGTACTTC.

This chain links TRBV28 with TRBJ1-1, with 10 bases identical to TRBD1. CDR3 length: 15 amino acids. The germline V gene has CDR1 MDHEN and CDR2 SYDVKM. The J segment lost 2 bases and the V segment lost 1 base, leaving 1 base of the junction unmatched. CDR3 loop: CASSLLTGGNTEAFF. CDR3 bases: TGTGCCAGCAGTTTATTGACAGGGGGCAACACTGAAGCTTTCTTT.

The CDR3 region is CASSPLGHGLQETQYF. The CDR3 DNA is TGCGCCAGCAGCCCTTTGGGTCATGGGCTCCAAGAGACCCAGTACTTC. The chain uses TRBV5-1 and TRBJ2-5; D unresolved. This CDR3 has 16 amino acids. Germline V gene sequence: CDR1 SGHRS, CDR2 YFSETQ. Trimming removed 4 bases from V and 1 base from J, with 17 bases in between.

This clone occurred once. The chain joins TRBV7-7 to TRBJ2-1; D possibly corresponds to TRBD2 (5 bases). The CDR3 covers 19 residues. The germline gives CDR1 SSHAT, CDR2 FNYEAQ (reference sequence). V was clipped by 5 bases and J by 0 bases, with 23 bases between them. This CDR3 reads CASSPTVRLSGSSYNEQFF. The CDR3 DNA follows: TGTGCCAGCAGCCCTACGGTGCGGCTTTCTGGGAGCTCCTACAATGAGCAGTTCTTC.

This chain joins TRBV11-3 and TRBJ2-4, with a weak D call TRBD2 (5 bases). Per germline, CDR1 SGHNT and CDR2 YENEEA. V dropped 2 bases and J dropped 9 bases, with 14 bases sitting between them. The CDR3 runs 14 residues. The CDR3 spells CASSLLELGSIQYF. The CDR3 DNA follows: TGTGCCAGCAGCTTACTCGAGCTGGGGAGCATTCAGTACTTC.

The sample holds a few counts of this clone. The chain has TRBV4-2 and TRBJ2-7; TRBD2 matches at 8 bases. Germline CDR1 is LGHNA and CDR2 is YNFKEQ. Trimming took 3 bases from V and 0 from J; bases not matched to a gene: 1. CDR3 length: 14 residues. The CDR3 DNA reads TGTGCCAGCAGCCATGGACTAGCCTCCTACGAGCAGTACTTC. Amino acids: CASSHGLASYEQYF.

This chain uses TRBV7-8 with TRBJ1-5, with no clear D. The CDR3 sequence is 14 residues long. V was cut by 1 base and J by 2 bases, with 6 bases left in between. Germline CDR1 SGHVS, CDR2 FQNEAQ. CDR3 loop: CASSLDTGNQPQHF. The CDR3 DNA sequence: TGTGCCAGCAGCTTAGATACGGGCAATCAGCCCCAGCATTTT.

This sequence joins TRBV11-3 and TRBJ2-7; D is perhaps TRBD1 (6 bases). V was pared by 5 bases and J by 3 bases, with 11 bases between. This CDR3 spans 13 amino acids. Germline values: CDR1 SGHNT, CDR2 YENEEA. CDR3 residues: CASSTTQGYEQYF. CDR3 nucleotide sequence: TGTGCCAGCAGCACAACACAGGGCTACGAGCAGTACTTC.

V is TRBV7-7 and J is TRBJ1-4; no clear D. Trimming shortened V by 6 bases and J by 0 bases, and 11 bases separated the two germline ends. The CDR3 length is 15 residues. Per the germline V gene, CDR1 is SSHAT and CDR2 is FNYEAQ (reference sequence). The CDR3 loop reads CASSQTPATNEKLFF. As DNA, the CDR3 is TGTGCCAGCAGTCAGACACCCGCAACTAATGAAAAACTGTTTTTT.

This rearrangement joins TRBV10-3 to TRBJ2-2; 8 bases match TRBD1. Per the germline V gene, CDR1 is ENHRY and CDR2 is SYGVKD. Trimming cost V 10 bases and J 6 bases; bases outside gene matches: 1. The length of the CDR3 is 11 residues. Here the CDR3 reads CATTGAGELFF. CDR3 nucleotides: TGTGCCACGACAGGGGCCGGGGAGCTGTTTTTT.

This sequence joins TRBV9 and TRBJ1-1, with 7 bases lining up with TRBD1. The trim removed 7 bases at V and 1 base at J, leaving 4 bases unmatched. The CDR3 is 13 residues long. Germline CDR1 reads SGDLS; CDR2 reads YYNGEE. The CDR3 nucleotides are TGTGCCAGCGGACGACAGGGGAACACTGAAGCTTTCTTT. Translation gives CASGRQGNTEAFF.

The CDR3 loop reads CASSPRDRVQETQYF. The CDR3 nucleotides read TGTGCCAGCAGCCCCCGGGACAGGGTCCAAGAGACCCAGTACTTC. This chain joins TRBV27 and TRBJ2-5; 9 bases are shared with TRBD1. The germline gives CDR1 MNHEY, CDR2 SMNVEV (reference sequence). The CDR3 is 15 residues long. V trimming: 6 bases; J trimming: 1 base; junction bases outside the gene matches: 6.

In DNA, the CDR3 is TGTGCCAGCAGCTTAGGTTTGACTAGCGGGGCACAAGAGACCCAGTACTTC. Its translation: CASSLGLTSGAQETQYF. V is TRBV7-2 and J is TRBJ2-5; TRBD2 matches 11 bases. Germline V gene data show CDR1 as SGHTA and CDR2 as FQGNSA. V dropped 1 base and J dropped 2; count of bases not matched to a gene: 6. The CDR3 length is 17 residues. The full variable domain, with the rest looked up from reference TRBV7-2 and TRBJ2-5, is GAGVSQSPSNKVTEKGKDVELRCDPISGHTALYWYRQSLGQGLEFLIYFQGNSAPDKSGLPSDRFSAERTGGSVSTLTIQRTQQEDSAVYLCASSLGLTSGAQETQYFGPGTRLLVL.

The genes are TRBV4-1 and TRBJ2-1; 12 bases are a match to TRBD2. V was clipped by 3 bases and J by 5 bases; unmatched bases: 5. Germline V CDR1 and CDR2: MGHRA, YSYEKL. CDR3 length: 16 residues. This chain's CDR3 is CASSQEWTSGNNEQFF. The DNA of the CDR3 is TGCGCCAGCAGCCAGGAATGGACTAGCGGGAACAATGAGCAGTTCTTC.

This chain uses TRBV6-6 with TRBJ1-1; possibly TRBD1 for D (6 bases). The CDR3 has 14 residues. The germline V and J ends were trimmed by 7 bases and 0 bases, with 12 bases remaining between them. Germline V gene data show CDR1 as MNHNY and CDR2 as SVGAGI (reference sequence). CDR3 protein: CASTEDRVNTEAFF. The CDR3 DNA is TGTGCCAGCACAGAGGACAGAGTGAACACTGAAGCTTTCTTT.

V usage is TRBV2 and J usage is TRBJ2-3, with D possibly being TRBD1 (6 bases). From germline, CDR1 is SNHLY and CDR2 FYNNEI. V was pared by 4 bases and J by 4 bases, with 12 bases between. The length of the CDR3 is 14 residues. The CDR3, as DNA: TGTGCCAGCAGTGCACAGGGATCTTCAGATACGCAGTATTTT. This sequence encodes CASSAQGSSDTQYF.

This chain connects TRBV19 to TRBJ2-6; D is possibly TRBD2 (5 bases). Trimming left V 2 bases short and J 0 bases short, with 14 bases between. The CDR3 is 18 amino acids. Germline assignment: CDR1 LNHDA and CDR2 SQIVND (reference sequence). The CDR3 DNA is TGTGCCAGTAGTATAATGGGCAGGAGGAGCTCTGGGGCCAACGTCCTGACTTTC. Translation: CASSIMGRRSSGANVLTF. Looking up the rest from reference TRBV19 and TRBJ2-6 gives the full variable domain: DGGITQSPKYLFRKEGQNVTLSCEQNLNHDAMYWYRQDPGQGLRLIYYSQIVNDFQKGDIAEGYSVSREKKESFPLTVTSAQKNPTAFYLCASSIMGRRSSGANVLTFGAGSRLTVL.

In this sample, this clone turned up once. This chain uses TRBV9 with TRBJ2-2; the match to TRBD1 covers 7 bases. The V gene end was trimmed by 3 bases and the J gene end by 0 bases; junction bases not matched to a gene: 2. The CDR3 contains 15 residues. Germline values: CDR1 SGDLS, CDR2 YYNGEE. The CDR3 DNA follows: TGTGCCAGCAGCGAGGGACAGTCGAACACCGGGGAGCTGTTTTTT. Protein: CASSEGQSNTGELFF.

In its sample, this clone was seen once. This chain connects TRBV21-1 to TRBJ2-5; no check of the table's D call, TRBD1, against the DNA was made. TRBV21-1 is labeled a pseudogene. The CDR3 contains 16 residues. CDR3 bases: TGTGCCAGCAGCGCCCGACAGATAATGTACCAAGAGACCCAGTACTTC. Residues: CASSARQIMYQETQYF.

The chain combines TRBV19 with TRBJ1-5; a weak D match, TRBD1 (5 bases). V was trimmed by 9 bases and J by 0 bases, leaving 15 bases between them. The germline CDR1 and CDR2 sequences are LNHDA and SQIVND (reference sequence). The CDR3 has 15 amino acids. CDR3 region: CASEDGGISNQPQHF. CDR3 DNA: TGTGCCAGCGAAGACGGGGGGATTAGCAATCAGCCCCAGCATTTT.